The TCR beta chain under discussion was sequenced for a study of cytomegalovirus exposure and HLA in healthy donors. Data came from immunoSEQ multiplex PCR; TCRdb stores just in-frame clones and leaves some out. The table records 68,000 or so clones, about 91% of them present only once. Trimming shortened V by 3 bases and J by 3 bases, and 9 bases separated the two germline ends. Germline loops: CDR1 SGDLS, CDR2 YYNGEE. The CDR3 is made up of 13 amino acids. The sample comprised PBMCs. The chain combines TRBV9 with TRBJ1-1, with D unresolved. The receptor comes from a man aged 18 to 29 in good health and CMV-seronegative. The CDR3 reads CASSAQTYTEAFF. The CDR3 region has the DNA TGTGCCAGCAGCGCACAGACGTACACTGAAGCTTTCTTT.